Below, 13 T cell receptor beta chains from the same sample are listed, as sequenced in a study of glioma-infiltrating T cells. Amplification of TCR alpha and beta CDR3 regions from RNA used iRepertoire nested multiplex PCR. Via MiXCR, TCRdb re-called the multiplex PCR reads, giving one row per CDR3 protein. Among about 200,000 distinct CDR3 sequences listed, 25% to 35% were seen once. Sequencing was done on a sample of glioma tissue, nonneoplastic brain tissue, or PBMCs (not recorded which). The origin of the receptors is a human donor with low-grade glioma or glioblastoma, undergoing nonglioma brain surgery, or in good health (not recorded which).

This clonotype was counted many times. The chain combines TRBV3-1 with TRBJ2-7; either TRBD1 or TRBD2 may fit D (5 bases each). Trimming removed 1 base from V and 9 bases from J, with 16 bases in between. The CDR3 runs 14 residues. Germline loops: CDR1 LGHDT, CDR2 YNNKEL (reference sequence). Here the CDR3 DNA reads TGTGCCAGCAGCCAAGCCGTCGGGACCCATGCGCAGTACTTC. This gives the protein CASSQAVGTHAQYF.

The rearrangement joins TRBV29-1 to TRBJ2-3, with 13 positions matching TRBD2. The CDR3 totals 17 residues. The trim removed 7 bases at V and 0 bases at J, leaving 10 bases unmatched. Germline values: CDR1 SQVTM, CDR2 ANQGSEA. The CDR3 region is CSAYGLAGETSTDTQYF. The CDR3 coding sequence is TGCAGCGCCTATGGACTAGCGGGAGAGACTAGCACAGATACGCAGTATTTT.

This clonotype was observed at least ten times. One end of the junction varies from germline; a read error may be responsible. The chain is built from TRBV7-9 and TRBJ2-7; D perhaps matches TRBD2 (5 bases). The CDR3 length is 14 residues. Germline V gene lookup returns CDR1 SEHNR and CDR2 FQNEAQ (reference sequence). CDR3 in DNA: TGTGCCAGCAGCCCCGTAGGAGGAGGCTTCTCTTTTGACTTC. Protein product: CASSPVGGGFSFDF.

A note on this clonotype: It may be a read error: a sequence one base away is much more abundant. V usage is TRBV7-2 and J usage is TRBJ1-6; D uncertain. Germline V gives CDR1 SGHTA, CDR2 FQGNSA. Trimming left V 5 bases short and J 8 bases short, with 28 bases between. This CDR3 has 19 residues. The chain's CDR3 is CASSQKPPTISAVYSPLHF. CDR3 in DNA: TGTGCCAGCAGCCAGAAACCCCCGACCATCTCAGCTGTATATTCACCCCTCCACTTT.

V usage is TRBV20-1 and J usage is TRBJ2-3; tentative D call: TRBD2 (6 bases). CDR3 length: 15 residues. CDR1 and CDR2 (germline): DFQATT, SNEGSKA (reference sequence). Trimming removed 5 bases at V and 5 bases at J, with 20 bases between. In DNA, the CDR3 is TGCAGTGCTTCACCGATGCGGGAATTGAGAGATACGCAGTATTTT. Amino acid sequence: CSASPMRELRDTQYF.

V is TRBV5-1 and J is TRBJ2-6; no reliable D call. CDR3 length: 14 residues. Germline CDR1 is SGHRS and CDR2 is YFSETQ. V lost 2 bases to trimming and J lost 4 bases, with 7 bases between them. In nucleotides, the CDR3 is TGCGCCAGCAGCTTCATCTGGGGGGCCAACGTCCTGACTTTC. This translates into CASSFIWGANVLTF.

This clonotype was observed at least ten times. V usage is TRBV4-3 and J usage is TRBJ2-5; D remains ambiguous. Germline V CDR1 and CDR2: LGHNA, YSLEER. The CDR3 is 15 amino acids. Between the trimmed V and J ends, which lost 1 base and 5 bases, there was a span of 14 bases. The chain's CDR3 is CASSQVVGGQETQYF. The DNA of the CDR3 is TGCGCCAGCAGCCAAGTAGTGGGCGGCCAGGAGACCCAGTACTTC.

The chain uses TRBV20-1 and TRBJ2-3; 8 nucleotides agree with TRBD1. Germline V CDR1 and CDR2: DFQATT, SNEGSKA (reference sequence). J was trimmed by 3 bases and V by 6 bases; bases with no gene match: 14. CDR3 length: 16 residues. The CDR3 sequence: CSARTVQGASTDTQYF. In nucleotides, the CDR3 is TGCAGTGCGCGTACAGTTCAGGGGGCTTCGACAGATACGCAGTATTTT.

This clonotype was seen ten or more times. The gene calls are TRBV5-4 and TRBJ1-2; D uncertain. The CDR3 spans 15 residues. Between the trimmed V and J ends, which lost 4 bases and 4 bases, there was a span of 17 bases. The germline V gene encodes CDR1 SGHNT and CDR2 YYREEE (reference sequence). CDR3 region: CASSPVWILGYGYTF. Here the CDR3 DNA reads TGTGCCAGCAGCCCGGTCTGGATACTAGGCTATGGCTACACCTTC.

This clonotype showed up many times. The V and J genes are TRBV24-1 and TRBJ2-5; unclear D gene. This CDR3 has 13 residues. CDR1 is KGHDR and CDR2 is SFDVKD in the germline V gene. V lost 5 bases to trimming and J lost 5 bases, with 11 bases between them. The CDR3 here is CATSAEMDETQYF. The CDR3 nucleotides read TGTGCCACCAGTGCCGAGATGGACGAGACCCAGTACTTC.

Many counts were recorded for this clonotype. This sequence joins TRBV27 and TRBJ2-1; D remains unclear. CDR1 and CDR2 from the germline V gene are MNHEY and SMNVEV (reference sequence). Trimming removed 3 bases from V and 0 bases from J, with 15 bases in between. The CDR3 spans 17 residues. The CDR3 sequence is CASSLFPLQSSYNEQFF. The CDR3 DNA is TGTGCCAGCAGTTTGTTCCCGTTACAGAGCTCCTACAATGAGCAGTTCTTC.

This clonotype was detected ten times or more. The genes are TRBV7-2 and TRBJ2-5, with a weak D call TRBD1 (6 bases). V lost 2 bases and J lost 5, with 9 bases in between. Germline loops: CDR1 SGHTA, CDR2 FQGNSA. The CDR3 is 13 residues long. CDR3 sequence: CASSLSRGETQYF. Here the CDR3 DNA reads TGTGCCAGCAGCTTATCGAGGGGGGAGACCCAGTACTTC.

The chain links TRBV12-5 to TRBJ2-2; D is possibly TRBD2 (5 bases). CDR1 and CDR2 (germline): LGHNT, FRNRAP. CDR3 length equals 15 residues. Trimming shortened V by 2 bases and J by 6 bases, and 13 bases separated the two germline ends. CDR3 loop: CASGLLRGSAGELFF. DNA of the CDR3: TGTGCTAGTGGTTTGCTCCGAGGGAGCGCCGGGGAGCTGTTTTTT.